These 7 T cell receptor beta chains originate from one sample sequenced in a study of beta chain features in type 1 diabetes. cDNA synthesis used the whole RNA isolate, giving expressed TCRB sequences. Clones were sequenced by immunoSEQ multiplex PCR, and TCRdb holds only the in-frame ones, with some missing. The table has 250,000 to 350,000 clones, 14% seen once. These receptors have no known antigen. General study findings and limits: Shorter TCRB CDR3s, moderately but significantly so, marked every one of the four CD4+ subsets in Type 1 diabetes patients.

Sequencing input: naive CD4+ T cells from blood. Receptors originate from a man under 40 with type 1 diabetes.

This clone was counted only a few times. V usage is TRBV28 and J usage is TRBJ2-1, with 7 positions matching TRBD2. V gave up 5 bases and J gave up 9 bases; unmatched junction bases: 7. From germline, CDR1 is MDHEN and CDR2 SYDVKM. CDR3 length equals 13 residues. The CDR3 coding sequence is TGTGCCAGCAGTCCACCTGCGGGGGTTGAGCAGTTCTTC. Its translation: CASSPPAGVEQFF.

The chain links TRBV5-1 to TRBJ2-6; 9 bases fit TRBD1. There are 21 residues in the CDR3. Trimming cost V 2 bases and J 0 bases; bases outside gene matches: 15. CDR1 and CDR2 from the germline V gene are SGHRS and YFSETQ. The CDR3 DNA sequence: TGCGCCAGCAGCTTTAGGACAGGGGCGCCGGGGATCATCTCTGGGGCCAACGTCCTGACTTTC. This sequence encodes CASSFRTGAPGIISGANVLTF.

This clone was found a few times. The chain is built from TRBV18 and TRBJ2-5; D gene ambiguous. Trimming left V 3 bases short and J 2 bases short, with 7 bases between. The CDR3 contains 13 residues. Germline CDR1 KGHSH, CDR2 LQKENI. CDR3 sequence: CASSPISQETQYF. CDR3 nucleotides: TGTGCCAGCTCACCTATTAGTCAAGAGACCCAGTACTTC.

This chain uses TRBV7-9 with TRBJ1-1, with 7 bases lining up with TRBD1. Germline loops: CDR1 SEHNR, CDR2 FQNEAQ (reference sequence). V lost 4 bases and J lost 3; bases outside the gene matches: 5. This CDR3 spans 14 amino acids. CDR3 DNA sequence: TGTGCCAGCAGCTCCAGGACAGGCGACACTGAAGCTTTCTTT. This gives the protein CASSSRTGDTEAFF.

This clone occurred a few times. J is TRBJ2-1 and V is TRBV7-3; 12 bases are shared with TRBD2. Germline values: CDR1 SGHTA, CDR2 FQGTGA. The CDR3 spans 15 residues. J lost 6 bases, V lost 4 bases, and 4 bases had no gene match. The CDR3 sequence is CASSSSGRASNEQFF. The CDR3 bases are TGTGCCAGCAGCTCTAGCGGGAGGGCCTCCAATGAGCAGTTCTTC.

The rearrangement links TRBV2 to TRBJ2-1; TRBD1 might be the D (5 bases). The V gene's germline CDR1 is SNHLY and CDR2 FYNNEI. Trimming shortened V by 7 bases and J by 2 bases, and 9 bases separated the two germline ends. CDR3 length equals 13 residues. The CDR3 DNA sequence: TGTGCCAGCACCAGCAGGGCCTACAATGAGCAGTTCTTC. The encoded protein is CASTSRAYNEQFF.

The V and J genes are TRBV18 and TRBJ1-2; D unclear. The ends were cut back, 6 bases at V and 1 base at J, with 12 bases in the middle. The CDR3 length is 14 residues. Germline V gene sequence: CDR1 KGHSH, CDR2 LQKENI. In DNA, the CDR3 is TGTGCCAGCTCTCACATTGTTGATAACTATGGCTACACCTTC. It is translated as CASSHIVDNYGYTF.